Below, 31 T cell receptor beta chains from the same sample are listed, as sequenced in a study of blood T cell repertoires in COVID-19. Sequencing was performed with immunoSEQ multiplex PCR; in TCRdb, only in-frame clones are kept and a portion is missing. The data contain 100,000 to 150,000 clones, about 72% of them singletons. Sequencing input: peripheral blood. Receptor source: a woman in her 70s with acute or convalescent COVID-19.

This clone came up many times. The rearrangement uses TRBV6-1 and TRBJ2-1, with a weak D call TRBD2 (6 bases). CDR3 length: 14 amino acids. Germline CDR1 MNHNS, CDR2 SASEGT. Trimming cost V 3 bases and J 8 bases, with 14 bases left between them. CDR3 loop: CASSEETGVDEQFF. DNA of the CDR3: TGTGCCAGCAGTGAGGAGACGGGGGTCGATGAGCAGTTCTTC.

This clone was observed a handful of times. The rearrangement links TRBV12-3 or TRBV12-4 to TRBJ1-1; D remains unclear. Deletions cut 6 bases from V and 6 bases from J, with 14 bases between. CDR3 length equals 13 residues. The CDR3 region has the DNA TGTGCCAGCAGGTCGGGCGGGAAAGCTGAAGCTTTCTTT. Translation: CASRSGGKAEAFF.

In DNA form, the CDR3 reads TGTGCCAGCAGTTTCACGCGAGGTACAGATACGCAGTATTTT. It translates to CASSFTRGTDTQYF. The chain is built from TRBV28 and TRBJ2-3; D remains ambiguous. Looked up from germline, CDR1 is MDHEN and CDR2 is SYDVKM. Trimming shortened V by 3 bases and J by 3 bases, and 10 bases separated the two germline ends. There are 14 residues in the CDR3.

This clone was recorded a few times. V usage is TRBV10-2 and J usage is TRBJ2-2, with D possibly being TRBD2 (6 bases). The V end lost 2 bases, the J end lost 7 bases, and 8 bases lay between the germline ends. Per the germline V gene, CDR1 is WSHSY and CDR2 is SAAADI. This CDR3 comprises 13 residues. CDR3 sequence: CASSERRGGELFF. The CDR3 region has the DNA TGCGCCAGCAGTGAGCGGCGGGGCGGGGAGCTGTTTTTT.

This clone was detected only a few times. The gene calls are TRBV5-6 and TRBJ1-5; a weak D match, TRBD1 (5 bases). The germline V gene encodes CDR1 SGHDT and CDR2 YYEEEE. This CDR3 region has 15 residues. Trimming removed 1 base from V and 3 bases from J, with 11 bases in between. The CDR3 spells CASSLQGEFNQPQHF. The CDR3 nucleotides read TGTGCCAGCAGCTTGCAAGGGGAATTCAATCAGCCCCAGCATTTT.

CDR3 residues: CASSLGADTQYF. CDR3 coding DNA: TGTGCCAGCAGCTTGGGAGCAGATACGCAGTATTTT. The chain couples TRBV5-6 to TRBJ2-3; D unclear. Trimming shortened V by 0 bases and J by 4 bases, and 3 bases separated the two germline ends. This CDR3 spans 12 amino acids. Per germline, CDR1 SGHDT and CDR2 YYEEEE.

The CDR3 loop is CASSLGVPGNTIYF. In DNA, the CDR3 is TGCGCCAGCAGCTTAGGGGTACCTGGAAACACCATATATTTT. This rearrangement joins TRBV5-1 to TRBJ1-3; maybe TRBD1 (5 bases). Germline V lookup: CDR1 SGHRS, CDR2 YFSETQ. CDR3 size: 14 residues. V lost 2 bases and J lost 2, with 8 bases in between.

This clone was seen a few times. The chain has TRBV7-9 and TRBJ1-6, with D tentatively TRBD1 (5 bases). V was cut by 5 bases and J by 17 bases, with 13 bases left in between. Germline CDR1 and CDR2: SEHNR and FQNEAQ (reference sequence). This CDR3 comprises 11 residues. The CDR3 protein is CASSPGEEFHF. CDR3 nucleotide sequence: TGTGCCAGCAGCCCGGGGGAAGAGTTCCACTTT. Supplemented by reference TRBV7-9 and TRBJ1-6, the full variable domain reads DTGVSQNPRHKITKRGQNVTFRCDPISEHNRLYWYRQTLGQGPEFLTYFQNEAQLEKSRLLSDRFSAERPKGSFSTLEIQRTEQGDSAMYLCASSPGEEFHFGNGTRLTVT.

This chain joins TRBV6-6 and TRBJ2-2, with 13 bases that match TRBD2. The CDR3 extends over 17 amino acids. V lost 5 bases and J lost 3; bases outside the gene matches: 6. CDR1 and CDR2 from the germline V gene are MNHNY and SVGAGI (reference sequence). CDR3 region: CASSPKLAGGHTGELFF. The CDR3 DNA follows: TGTGCCAGCAGTCCCAAACTAGCGGGAGGGCACACCGGGGAGCTGTTTTTT.

This clone was seen a single time. The V and J genes are TRBV30 and TRBJ1-2; the match to TRBD1 covers 11 bases. CDR3 length: 14 residues. Unmatched junction bases numbered 6, after V lost 2 bases and J lost 7 bases. CDR1 GTSNPN and CDR2 SVGIG come from the germline V gene (reference sequence). CDR3 in amino acids: CAWSSGQGAGGYTF. The CDR3 region has the DNA TGTGCCTGGAGTTCTGGACAGGGGGCCGGTGGCTACACCTTC.

The chain combines TRBV7-2 with TRBJ2-5; 8 positions match TRBD1. Germline values: CDR1 SGHTA, CDR2 FQGNSA. The trim removed 5 bases at V and 4 bases at J, leaving 6 bases unmatched. CDR3 length: 14 amino acids. CDR3 bases: TGTGCCAGCAGCCCGCGGACAGGGAGAGAGACCCAGTACTTC. This sequence encodes CASSPRTGRETQYF.

The genes are TRBV9 and TRBJ1-6; D uncertain. This CDR3 has 13 amino acids. The germline gives CDR1 SGDLS, CDR2 YYNGEE. V was shortened by 3 bases and J by 10 bases, with 11 bases between the two germline ends. This CDR3 reads CASSDSPESPLHF. The DNA for the CDR3 is TGTGCCAGCAGCGACTCGCCCGAATCACCCCTCCACTTT.

The table lists this clone with a few counts. The chain employs TRBV6-4 and TRBJ2-2, with 7 bases that match TRBD1. V shed 6 bases and J 5 bases; nucleotides not matched to a gene: 9. Germline V lookup: CDR1 MRHNA, CDR2 SNTAGT. The CDR3 sequence is 15 residues long. The CDR3 region is CASSRDSGVTGELFF. The CDR3 DNA sequence: TGTGCCAGCAGCCGGGACAGCGGAGTTACCGGGGAGCTGTTTTTT.

The chain links TRBV5-6 to TRBJ1-2, with TRBD1 as a possible D gene (5 bases). The CDR3 spans 14 residues. Germline values: CDR1 SGHDT, CDR2 YYEEEE. Trimming shortened V by 0 bases and J by 6 bases, and 12 bases separated the two germline ends. CDR3 protein: CASSLVPGVNGYTF. The CDR3 region has the DNA TGTGCCAGCAGCTTGGTCCCGGGGGTGAATGGCTACACCTTC.

The chain carries TRBV28 and TRBJ1-2, with D unresolved. The germline V gene encodes CDR1 MDHEN and CDR2 SYDVKM. V was clipped by 1 base and J by 5 bases, with 11 bases between them. The CDR3 spans 14 residues. The CDR3 DNA reads as TGTGCCAGCAGTTTATTAGGCAGGTTGTATGGCTACACCTTC. Encoded protein: CASSLLGRLYGYTF.

The chain carries TRBV7-9 and TRBJ2-7; D perhaps matches TRBD1 (6 bases). Between the trimmed V and J ends, which lost 6 bases and 5 bases, there was a span of 20 bases. Germline values: CDR1 SEHNR, CDR2 FQNEAQ (reference sequence). The CDR3 spans 15 residues. In DNA, the CDR3 is TGTGCCAGCAGGAAGACAGGAGGTAATATAGACGAGCAGTACTTC. It encodes CASRKTGGNIDEQYF.

The chain employs TRBV19 and TRBJ1-5; tentatively, D is TRBD1 (6 bases). The CDR3 has 15 residues. Deletions cut 3 bases from V and 7 bases from J, with 16 bases between. Germline V lookup: CDR1 LNHDA, CDR2 SQIVND (reference sequence). CDR3 nucleotides: TGTGCCAGTAGTATTAACAGGGAAGAGCGGCAGCCCCAGCATTTT. Protein product: CASSINREERQPQHF.

The chain links TRBV3-1 (or the pseudogene TRBV3-2) to TRBJ2-7, with TRBD1 matching over 12 bases. Germline V CDR1 and CDR2: LGHDT, YNNKEL (reference sequence). V shed 7 bases, J shed 5 bases, and the junction held 6 bases outside the gene matches. The length of the CDR3 is 14 residues. The CDR3 bases are TGTGCCAGCAACCACGGGACAGGGGGCGACGAGCAGTACTTC. Its protein product is CASNHGTGGDEQYF.

This clone showed up just a few times. The rearrangement links TRBV11-3 to TRBJ2-2; a possible D gene is TRBD1 (5 bases). CDR3 size: 14 residues. Trimming removed 5 bases from V and 7 bases from J, with 14 bases in between. The germline V gene encodes CDR1 SGHNT and CDR2 YENEEA. The CDR3 protein is CASSPDGANGELFF. In DNA form, the CDR3 reads TGTGCCAGCAGCCCCGATGGGGCCAACGGGGAGCTGTTTTTT.

This clone is medium-sized by share. The chain links TRBV6-5 to TRBJ1-3; TRBD1 is a possible D gene (5 bases). Germline lookup yields CDR1 MNHEY and CDR2 SVGAGI. V was trimmed by 8 bases and J by 1 base, leaving 15 bases between them. This CDR3 has 15 residues. CDR3 nucleotides: TGTGCCAGCTCATGGGCGGGGGAGTCTGGAAACACCATATATTTT. It encodes CASSWAGESGNTIYF.

The rearrangement joins TRBV27 to TRBJ1-5; D ambiguous. Germline CDR1 MNHEY, CDR2 SMNVEV (reference sequence). Deletions cut 6 bases from V and 4 bases from J, with 16 bases between. This CDR3 is 15 amino acids long. The CDR3 DNA reads as TGTGCCAGCAGCCCGGGAACGGGGTGGAATCAGCCCCAGCATTTT. Translated, it gives CASSPGTGWNQPQHF.

The chain carries TRBV7-2 and TRBJ2-2; the D gene is possibly TRBD1 (6 bases). The CDR3 extends over 15 amino acids. The germline CDR1 and CDR2 sequences are SGHTA and FQGNSA. V was cut by 8 bases and J by 1 base, with 14 bases left in between. The CDR3 sequence: CASVLQTGNTGELFF. DNA of the CDR3: TGTGCCAGCGTACTACAGACAGGGAACACCGGGGAGCTGTTTTTT.

The chain employs TRBV2 and TRBJ2-2; D gene uncertain. CDR1 is SNHLY and CDR2 is FYNNEI in the germline V gene. This CDR3 region has 14 residues. Trimming removed 3 bases at V and 5 bases at J, with 10 bases between. The chain's CDR3 is CASSDSVVTGELFF. CDR3 sequence (DNA): TGTGCCAGCAGTGATAGTGTGGTTACCGGGGAGCTGTTTTTT.

This chain joins TRBV27 and TRBJ1-5; D perhaps matches TRBD1 (6 bases). Germline V gene lookup returns CDR1 MNHEY and CDR2 SMNVEV (reference sequence). CDR3 length: 14 residues. Trimming took 6 bases from V and 5 from J, leaving 14 bases between them. The CDR3 protein is CASSPHGGHQPQHF. CDR3 nucleotides: TGTGCCAGCAGCCCCCACGGGGGGCATCAGCCCCAGCATTTT.

The chain recombines TRBV10-1 with TRBJ1-4; D gene ambiguous. The CDR3 runs to 13 residues. Per the germline V gene, CDR1 is WNHNN and CDR2 is SYGVQD (reference sequence). V was trimmed by 2 bases and J by 8 bases, leaving 9 bases between them. The CDR3 sequence: CASSETVGEKLFF. CDR3 bases: TGCGCCAGCAGTGAGACGGTCGGGGAAAAACTGTTTTTT.

The chain couples TRBV3-1 (or the pseudogene TRBV3-2) to TRBJ1-1, with unresolved D. Looked up from germline, CDR1 is LGHDT and CDR2 is YNNKEL (reference sequence). V lost 10 bases to trimming and J lost 5 bases, with 20 bases between them. This CDR3 is built from 14 residues. The CDR3 DNA reads as TGTGCCACGAAGTTAGGGCCCACGGGGACTGAAGCTTTCTTT. Translated, it gives CATKLGPTGTEAFF.

The genes are TRBV9 and TRBJ2-1; 8 bases are shared with TRBD1. Germline CDR1 reads SGDLS; CDR2 reads YYNGEE. The CDR3 extends over 16 amino acids. J gave up 7 bases and V 0 bases, and 9 bases lay outside the gene matches. Written as DNA, the CDR3 is TGTGCCAGCAGCGTAGAGGGACAGGTGGTGGGGAATGAGCAGTTCTTC. This sequence encodes CASSVEGQVVGNEQFF.

This clone was observed a handful of times. The genes are TRBV7-8 and TRBJ1-1, with D maybe TRBD1 (6 bases). Trimming pared 5 bases from V and 0 bases from J, leaving 19 bases between. The CDR3 has 17 residues. CDR1 is SGHVS and CDR2 is FQNEAQ in the germline V gene. Written as DNA, the CDR3 is TGTGCCAGCAGCGTAGGGGCCACAGGGACCATGAACACTGAAGCTTTCTTT. Amino acid sequence: CASSVGATGTMNTEAFF.

V usage is TRBV5-4 and J usage is TRBJ1-2, with a possible D match to TRBD1 (6 bases). V gave up 6 bases and J gave up 4 bases, with 25 bases separating them. This CDR3 is built from 17 residues. CDR1 and CDR2 (germline): SGHNT, YYREEE (reference sequence). The CDR3 coding sequence is TGTGCCAGCAACTCGATGGGGGGGGGCGAAAGGGTCTATGGCTACACCTTC. Its protein is CASNSMGGGERVYGYTF.

The rearrangement links TRBV9 to TRBJ2-1; 8 nucleotides agree with TRBD2. The CDR3 has 14 residues. V lost 3 bases to trimming and J lost 7 bases; unmatched junction nucleotides: 6. Germline values: CDR1 SGDLS, CDR2 YYNGEE. The CDR3 region is CASSGSGSRNEQFF. The CDR3 region has the DNA TGTGCCAGCAGCGGAAGCGGGAGTAGGAATGAGCAGTTCTTC.

This chain uses TRBV15 with TRBJ1-1; D unresolved. V lost 1 base and J lost 0, with 9 bases in between. Germline values: CDR1 LNHNV, CDR2 YYDKDF (reference sequence). CDR3 length equals 15 residues. The CDR3 is CATSRAAGLNTEAFF. The CDR3 bases are TGTGCCACCAGCAGAGCGGCAGGATTGAACACTGAAGCTTTCTTT. Full variable domain (missing parts from reference TRBV15 and TRBJ1-1): DAMVIQNPRYQVTQFGKPVTLSCSQTLNHNVMYWYQQKSSQAPKLLFHYYDKDFNNEADTPDNFQSRRPNTSFCFLDIRSPGLGDTAMYLCATSRAAGLNTEAFFGQGTRLTVV.